These 23 T cell receptor beta chains were all obtained from the same sample, sequenced in a study of OX40 agonist ivuxolimab in advanced cancers. Sequencing used immunoSEQ multiplex PCR; TCRdb keeps in-frame clones, though not all of them. The sample has roughly 76,000 clones, more than 85% seen once. The sample was CD4+ or CD8+ T cells sorted from blood, taken in a trial of the OX40 agonist ivuxolimab. All receptors come from an adult with an advanced solid tumor such as melanoma, head and neck, liver or kidney cancer.

The CDR3 protein is CASRHRLAGVYNEQFF. The CDR3 region has the DNA TGTGCCAGTAGACACCGACTAGCGGGGGTATACAATGAGCAGTTCTTC. The chain uses TRBV19 and TRBJ2-1; 12 nucleotides line up with TRBD2. This CDR3 has 16 residues. The germline V gene has CDR1 LNHDA and CDR2 SQIVND (reference sequence). Trimming at V came to 6 bases and at J to 4 bases, leaving 7 bases not matched to a gene.

V gene TRBV7-2 combines with J gene TRBJ2-5; 15 bases are shared with TRBD2. The CDR3 length is 15 residues. Germline V lookup: CDR1 SGHTA, CDR2 FQGNSA. The ends lost 4 bases at V and 4 bases at J; junction bases unmatched: 1. The CDR3 bases are TGTGCCAGCAGCTGGGGACTAGCGGGAGGAGAGACCCAGTACTTC. Its translation is CASSWGLAGGETQYF.

The table lists this clone with a few counts. The rearrangement joins TRBV7-9 to TRBJ1-4; D ambiguous. The CDR3 sequence is 16 residues long. From germline, CDR1 is SEHNR and CDR2 FQNEAQ (reference sequence). Deletions cut 4 bases from V and 4 bases from J, with 16 bases between. CDR3 nucleotides: TGTGCCAGCAGCTCCACTCAGGTTTTTAATAATGAAAAACTGTTTTTT. It is translated as CASSSTQVFNNEKLFF.

The chain joins TRBV5-1 to TRBJ2-5, with 9 bases identical to TRBD1. The DNA end is more similar to TRBJ2-7, so the J call may be wrong. The CDR3 loop spans 15 amino acids. Per germline, CDR1 SGHRS and CDR2 YFSETQ. The CDR3 sequence: CASSPTGGLNYEQYF. Here the CDR3 DNA reads TGCGCCAGCAGCCCAACAGGGGGCTTAAACTACGAGCAGTACTTC.

This clone was observed a few times. This chain connects TRBV19 to TRBJ1-2; 9 nucleotides align to TRBD1. The germline gives CDR1 LNHDA, CDR2 SQIVND (reference sequence). Trimming took 4 bases from V and 7 from J; bases not matched to a gene: 4. The CDR3 is 13 amino acids. The CDR3 DNA is TGTGCCAGTAGTACACAGGGGGCTAGTGGCTACACCTTC. It codes for CASSTQGASGYTF.

In its sample, this clone was seen a few times. J is TRBJ1-1 and V is TRBV7-8; D perhaps matches TRBD1 (6 bases). V shed 9 bases and J shed 7 bases, with 21 bases lying between them. Germline V gene data show CDR1 as SGHVS and CDR2 as FQNEAQ. CDR3 length: 14 amino acids. CDR3 loop: CASTGTPTRIEAFF. CDR3 nucleotide sequence: TGTGCCAGTACCGGGACACCTACGAGGATTGAAGCTTTCTTT.

In its sample, this clone was seen a few times. The rearrangement links TRBV7-2 to TRBJ1-2; D is unclear. Trimming left V 3 bases short and J 6 bases short, with 14 bases between. Germline V gives CDR1 SGHTA, CDR2 FQGNSA. This CDR3 is built from 14 residues. The DNA of the CDR3 is TGTGCCAGCAGCTTTTATTCGTCGGAAAATGGCTACACCTTC. Its translation: CASSFYSSENGYTF.

The V and J genes are TRBV7-2 and TRBJ1-1; possible D gene TRBD1, 5 bases. Germline loops: CDR1 SGHTA, CDR2 FQGNSA. V lost 2 bases and J 1 base, leaving 11 bases between the germline ends. This CDR3 spans 15 amino acids. CDR3 coding DNA: TGTGCCAGCAGCTTACGGGGCCAGAAGAACACTGAAGCTTTCTTT. Translation gives CASSLRGQKNTEAFF.

The rearrangement uses TRBV28 and TRBJ1-3, with a weak D call TRBD1 (5 bases). V was shortened by 6 bases and J by 0 bases, with 9 bases between the two germline ends. Germline V CDR1 and CDR2: MDHEN, SYDVKM. This CDR3 spans 14 amino acids. DNA of the CDR3: TGTGCCAGCAGCACAGGCCGCTCTGGAAACACCATATATTTT. Translating gives CASSTGRSGNTIYF.

This chain joins TRBV5-4 and TRBJ2-6; D not certain. V was pared by 3 bases and J by 0 bases, with 13 bases between. The CDR3 consists of 17 residues. The V gene's germline CDR1 is SGHNT and CDR2 YYREEE (reference sequence). CDR3 residues: CASSSSMDSSGANVLTF. CDR3 nucleotides: TGTGCCAGCAGCTCCTCCATGGATAGCTCTGGGGCCAACGTCCTGACTTTC.

As DNA, the CDR3 is TGTGCCAGCAGTCCCTACAGAGCTAACTATGGCTACACCTTC. Amino acids: CASSPYRANYGYTF. V and J are TRBV28 and TRBJ1-2; no clear D. Trimming pared 5 bases from V and 0 bases from J, leaving 10 bases between. The CDR3 is 14 residues long. CDR1 is MDHEN and CDR2 is SYDVKM in the germline V gene.

The chain is built from TRBV10-3 and TRBJ2-3; no firm D call. From germline, CDR1 is ENHRY and CDR2 SYGVKD. The CDR3 has 17 amino acids. The V gene lost 4 bases and the J gene lost 0 bases, with 17 bases spanning the gap. The CDR3: CAISGSPGPSSTDTQYF. In DNA form, the CDR3 reads TGTGCCATCAGTGGATCCCCCGGACCTTCTAGCACAGATACGCAGTATTTT.

The chain links TRBV2 to TRBJ1-2; unclear D gene. This CDR3 contains 12 residues. Per germline, CDR1 SNHLY and CDR2 FYNNEI. V was cut by 4 bases and J by 7 bases, with 10 bases left in between. The CDR3 protein is CASSVGDGGYTF. The CDR3 nucleotides are TGTGCCAGCAGTGTAGGAGACGGTGGCTACACCTTC.

The V and J genes are TRBV5-4 and TRBJ2-5; 7 bases are shared with TRBD1. J gave up 2 bases and V 1 base, and 8 bases lay outside the gene matches. Germline-derived CDR1 and CDR2 are SGHNT and YYREEE (reference sequence). CDR3 length equals 16 residues. The CDR3 DNA sequence: TGTGCCAGCAGCTTGAGACAGGGAGAGGAGCAAGAGACCCAGTACTTC. Protein product: CASSLRQGEEQETQYF. Drawing the rest from reference TRBV5-4 and TRBJ2-5, the complete variable domain is ETGVTQSPTHLIKTRGQQVTLRCSSQSGHNTVSWYQQALGQGPQFIFQYYREEENGRGNFPPRFSGLQFPNYSSELNVNALELDDSALYLCASSLRQGEEQETQYFGPGTRLLVL.

In DNA, the CDR3 is TGCGCCAGCAGCCTGTCGACTAGCGGGGGGACGAACACCGGGGAGCTGTTTTTT. This codes for CASSLSTSGGTNTGELFF. The chain uses TRBV5-1 and TRBJ2-2, with TRBD2 identical over 13 bases. The CDR3 runs 18 residues. J lost 0 bases, V lost 4 bases, and 6 bases had no gene match. The germline CDR1 and CDR2 sequences are SGHRS and YFSETQ.

The CDR3 DNA sequence: TGTGCCAGCAGCTTACGGGGCGCCAGGGCTGCCGAGCAGTACGTC. Translated: CASSLRGARAAEQYV. V and J are TRBV7-2 and TRBJ2-7, with D perhaps matching TRBD1 or TRBD2 (5 bases each). The CDR3 length is 15 residues. Germline CDR1 and CDR2: SGHTA and FQGNSA. V was pared by 2 bases and J by 6 bases, with 17 bases between.

The chain employs TRBV11-1 and TRBJ2-6; D is unclear. The CDR3 runs to 15 residues. Germline V gene data show CDR1 as SGHAT and CDR2 as FQDESV (reference sequence). V lost 2 bases and J 2 bases, leaving 7 bases between the germline ends. This chain's CDR3 is CASSLWAAGANVLTF. The DNA of the CDR3 is TGTGCCAGCAGCTTATGGGCGGCTGGGGCCAACGTCCTGACTTTC.

V and J are TRBV6-1 and TRBJ2-1; D is unclear. From germline, CDR1 is MNHNS and CDR2 SASEGT. Trimming stripped 3 bases from V and 6 bases from J, with 12 bases between. The CDR3 loop spans 14 amino acids. CDR3 residues: CASSDFIQSNEQFF. As DNA, the CDR3 is TGTGCCAGCAGTGATTTTATCCAGTCCAATGAGCAGTTCTTC.

The rearrangement uses TRBV6-5 and TRBJ2-3, with 7 bases lining up with TRBD2. CDR1 and CDR2 from the germline V gene are MNHEY and SVGAGI. Losses at the gene ends were 5 bases for V and 2 bases for J; bases not matched to a gene: 7. The CDR3 runs 15 residues. In nucleotides, the CDR3 is TGTGCCAGCAGTCGGGGACTATTGCTCACAGATACGCAGTATTTT. Its protein product is CASSRGLLLTDTQYF.

V is TRBV6-5 and J is TRBJ2-3; no clear D gene. Germline V CDR1 and CDR2: MNHEY, SVGAGI. The CDR3 covers 14 residues. Trimming left V 0 bases short and J 4 bases short, with 8 bases between. CDR3 amino acids: CASSYSSIPDTQYF. The CDR3 DNA reads TGTGCCAGCAGTTACTCGAGTATTCCAGATACGCAGTATTTT.

The chain has TRBV5-6 and TRBJ1-2; 10 nucleotides align to TRBD1. Germline assignment: CDR1 SGHDT and CDR2 YYEEEE. With 3 bases clipped from V and 0 bases from J, the junction kept 8 bases outside the gene matches. This CDR3 has 17 amino acids. CDR3: CASSSGTGAKPNYGYTF. The CDR3 nucleotides are TGTGCCAGCAGCTCCGGGACAGGGGCGAAACCTAACTATGGCTACACCTTC.

V gene TRBV7-8 combines with J gene TRBJ1-2, with a tentative D call TRBD1 (5 bases). The CDR3 length is 13 residues. The V end lost 2 bases, the J end lost 8 bases, and 12 bases lay between the germline ends. Germline loops: CDR1 SGHVS, CDR2 FQNEAQ. The chain's CDR3 is CASSLSPGRGYTF. In nucleotides, the CDR3 is TGTGCCAGCAGCTTATCCCCAGGGCGAGGCTACACCTTC. The complete variable domain, with remaining parts taken from reference TRBV7-8 and TRBJ1-2, reads GAGVSQSPRYKVAKRGQDVALRCDPISGHVSLFWYQQALGQGPEFLTYFQNEAQLDKSGLPSDRFFAERPEGSVSTLKIQRTQQEDSAVYLCASSLSPGRGYTFGSGTRLTVV.

This chain joins TRBV15 and TRBJ1-2, with a tentative D call TRBD1 (6 bases). V dropped 0 bases and J dropped 4 bases, with 9 bases sitting between them. The CDR3 runs 14 residues. Germline V gene sequence: CDR1 LNHNV, CDR2 YYDKDF (reference sequence). The CDR3 sequence: CATSRDVGAYGYTF. The CDR3 DNA is TGTGCCACCAGCAGAGATGTGGGGGCCTATGGCTACACCTTC.